These T cell receptor beta chains were read from a single sample in a study of blood T cell repertoires in COVID-19. Only in-frame clones appear in the TCRdb table, and some are missing; sequencing was by immunoSEQ multiplex PCR. The sample lists 190,000 or so clones, about 88% seen once, with about 2.5% in the top ten. Sequencing used peripheral blood. These receptors were taken from a man aged 40-55 years with active or convalescent COVID-19. CDR3s include the opening cysteine and the closing phenylalanine or tryptophan. Fields, in order: J gene, clone size, V gene, CDR3 length, D gene, CDR3 DNA, CDR3 protein. The D gene is left open where the match is weak. The size field is filled for only some rows; it gives once, few, many or a size class.

TRBJ1-2 NA TRBV12-5 13 TRBD1 TGTGCTAGTGGTTTGTACAGGGGGCTCGGCTACACCTTC CASGLYRGLGYTF
TRBJ2-7 NA TRBV28 14 NA TGTGCCAGCGTCCTGGGGCAGGGATCCTACGAGCAGTACTTC CASVLGQGSYEQYF
TRBJ2-1 NA TRBV15 13 NA TGTGCCACCAGCAACGCACCGCGAAGTGAGCAGTTCTTC CATSNAPRSEQFF
TRBJ1-1 NA TRBV11-2 14 NA TGTGCCAGCAGCTTGGGCTACCAGAACACTGAAGCTTTCTTT CASSLGYQNTEAFF
TRBJ1-6 NA TRBV28 15 NA TGTGCCAGCAGTTCTTACAGGGTATTGAATTCACCCCTCCACTTT CASSSYRVLNSPLHF
TRBJ2-1 NA TRBV12-3/TRBV12-4 12 NA TGTGCCAGCAGTTTCGGGGGGCATGAGCAGTTCTTC CASSFGGHEQFF
TRBJ2-7 NA TRBV5-8 15 TRBD1 TGTGCCAGCAGCCCAAGGAACAGGGGTGATGGGGAGCAGTACTTC CASSPRNRGDGEQYF
TRBJ2-2 few TRBV4-1 14 NA TGCGCCAGCAGCCAAGGGCCGAGGGCCGGGGAGCTGTTTTTT CASSQGPRAGELFF
TRBJ2-7 NA TRBV29-1 12 NA TGCAGCGTGGGCAAAACCTACTACGAGCAGTACTTC CSVGKTYYEQYF
TRBJ1-1 NA TRBV10-3 13 NA TGTGCCATCAGTGAGTCGTGGCCTCCGTTGGCTTTCTTT CAISESWPPLAFF
TRBJ2-4 NA TRBV28 14 TRBD2 TGTGCCAGCAGTCCTGGGAGGGAGGAGAACATTCAGTACTTC CASSPGREENIQYF
TRBJ1-1 once TRBV20-1 11 NA TGCAGTGCTAGAGAGAGAGCGGCAGCTTTCTTT CSARERAAAFF
TRBJ2-3 NA TRBV10-3 16 TRBD2 TGTGCCATCAGTTCTAAAGCGGGGGGGCCGACAGATACGCAGTATTTT CAISSKAGGPTDTQYF
TRBJ1-1 NA TRBV5-5 12 NA TGTGCCAGCAGCTTGGTTCGGACTGAAGCTTTCTTT CASSLVRTEAFF
TRBJ1-4 NA TRBV3-1/TRBV3-2 15 NA TGTGCCAGCAGCCATAAAGGGGAAGAGGATGAAAAACTGTTTTTT CASSHKGEEDEKLFF
TRBJ2-2 NA TRBV19 17 NA TGTGCCAGTAGTATAACGGGCGGGGCGGGAAGGACCGGGGAGCTGTTTTTT CASSITGGAGRTGELFF
TRBJ1-1 NA TRBV18 15 TRBD1 TGTGCCAGCTCAGACCCACAGGGGTTGGGCACTGAAGCTTTCTTT CASSDPQGLGTEAFF
TRBJ1-4 few TRBV19 15 NA TGTGCCAGTAATGAGGGAAGTGGGCCTAATGAAAAACTGTTTTTT CASNEGSGPNEKLFF
TRBJ1-1 NA TRBV12-3/TRBV12-4 13 TRBD1 TGTGCCAGCAGCTCACAGGGGGCGGCTGAAGCTTTCTTT CASSSQGAAEAFF
TRBJ2-1 NA TRBV3-1/TRBV3-2 11 NA TGTGCCAGCAGCTATGGGGCTAGTTGGTTCTTC CASSYGASWFF
TRBJ2-6 NA TRBV6-2/TRBV6-3 19 NA TGTGCCAGCAGTGGACGACGGGGTAGGTCCACAACTGGGGCCAACGTCCTGACTTTC CASSGRRGRSTTGANVLTF
TRBJ1-2 NA TRBV6-1 15 TRBD1 TGTGCCAGCAGTGATCGGACAGGAGTCGACTATGGCTACACCTTC CASSDRTGVDYGYTF